This T cell receptor beta chain stems from a study of early stage breast cancer tumors. The assay was immunoSEQ multiplex PCR, and TCRdb's table has in-frame clones only and misses some. The sample contains around 25,000 clones, 55% to 80% of which appear only once. In germline, CDR1 is ENHRY, CDR2 SYGVKD. This CDR3 is 18 amino acids long. V lost 3 bases and J lost 4; bases outside the gene matches: 15. The receptor's source is a person between 55 and 70 years old with breast cancer. Material for sequencing was breast tumor tissue. The chain combines TRBV10-3 with TRBJ1-2; 9 bases align to TRBD1. CDR3 region: CAISDLVQGASNSYGYTF. DNA for the CDR3: TGTGCCATCAGTGATCTAGTACAGGGGGCGAGTAATTCCTATGGCTACACCTTC.